This T cell receptor (beta chain) was recovered during a study of tissue T cells after allogeneic stem cell transplantation (dated by TCRdb to 2021 to 2024). With regard to the full study: The study profiled TCR beta repertoires across many tissues from research autopsies of patients with and without GVHD, plus mouse models of GVHD. The human part of the study was a prospective observational study with no blinding and no randomization.

To prepare the library, the immunoSEQ multiplex PCR assay was applied. TCRbeta CDR3 sequencing was performed at survey depth by Adaptive Biotechnologies, and CDR3 sequences, V/J genes, productive frequency and template counts were reported. Amplification of TCR beta CDR3 regions started from genomic DNA instead of RNA. Regarding the original processing steps: Jensen-Shannon divergence was used to quantify pairwise repertoire overlap between tissues, with a value of 1 meaning complete divergence and a value of 0 meaning identical repertoires. Tissues were clustered by single-linkage agglomerative hierarchical clustering of pairwise JSD values, and the clustering results were displayed as dendrograms. GLIPH2 was run on all patient samples with simulation_depth 1000, kmer_min_depth 3, cdr3_length_cutoff 8, keeping groups with more than two unique CDR3s. In a standardized tissue-overlap score, Jaccard GLIPH-group overlap across patients was extrapolated to a standard repertoire size of 1000 clones. Associations of diversity with clinical or experimental variables used linear mixed-effect models with tissue fixed effects and individual random effects. Drawn from immuneACCESS, this table holds only the in-frame rearrangements with V and J called that TCRdb kept. Clones are partly lost; checked studies trace under half to an unresolved V gene and leave the rest unexplained. V and J calls and clone size are as listed in that table; D and trimming were resolved from the DNA. The table for this sample lists roughly 8,200 clones; less than 45% of them were counted only once. 2.5% to 3.5% of the sample is taken by the ten largest.

The CDR3 sequence holds 15 residues, the cysteine and phenylalanine included. Of the CDR3's DNA, 42 bases were read; they are in frame from base 1. Germline trimming: 2 bases from V, 0 bases from J; junction bases outside gene matches: 1. CDR1 and CDR2 (NNHDY, SYVADS) derive from the germline V gene. Interpreted using the paper, the time point label stands for: mouse harvest day 14 after allogeneic transplant. Mouse grafts consisting of 10^7 T-cell-depleted bone marrow cells combined with 10^6 splenic CD5+ T cells were administered by tail vein injection. A major MHC-mismatch B6 (H2b) into BALB/c (H2d) model was used to model mouse GVHD, and tissues were profiled at day 7 or 14. Mouse tissues and retro-orbital blood were harvested on day 7 or 14 post-transplant using separate sterile tools per animal; livers were flushed beforehand. Before genomic DNA isolation with the DNeasy Blood & Tissue Kit, mouse tissues were minced using razor blades in buffered saline.

This clone was counted between two and nine times. Its antigen has not been determined. This receptor is murine, so its gene names and germline sequences reflect the mouse genome. Read data end 1 residue before the CDR3 end; the end is taken from the germline J gene. Findings and caveats that apply to the study as a whole: A small and clinically heterogeneous patient cohort was studied, and sampling depth was acknowledged as a limitation. Within patients, how anatomically similar the tissues were was a key factor in shaping TCR repertoire composition, regardless of disease or transplant status. The study did not determine which tissue TCRs were alloreactive or antigen-specific, and some clones might have been persisting host cells. In both patients and mice, T cells from blood and spleen covered only a limited part of the TCR repertoire found in tissues. Only a few T cell clones appeared in more than one patient, yet motif-based clustering showed tissue-specific repertoire signatures that were shared between patients.

The chain links TRBV13-3 with TRBJ2-3, and 9 junctional nucleotides match TRBD1. The sample consisted of skin. The clonotype originates from a female BALB/c mouse given C57BL/6 T cells with graft-versus-host disease after an allogeneic hematopoietic cell transplant. The CDR3 DNA, read in part, is TGTGCCAGCAGTGAGGACAGGGGTAGTGCAGAAACGCTGTAT. This gives the protein CASSEDRGSAETLY. The entire CDR3 protein reads CASSEDRGSAETLYF.